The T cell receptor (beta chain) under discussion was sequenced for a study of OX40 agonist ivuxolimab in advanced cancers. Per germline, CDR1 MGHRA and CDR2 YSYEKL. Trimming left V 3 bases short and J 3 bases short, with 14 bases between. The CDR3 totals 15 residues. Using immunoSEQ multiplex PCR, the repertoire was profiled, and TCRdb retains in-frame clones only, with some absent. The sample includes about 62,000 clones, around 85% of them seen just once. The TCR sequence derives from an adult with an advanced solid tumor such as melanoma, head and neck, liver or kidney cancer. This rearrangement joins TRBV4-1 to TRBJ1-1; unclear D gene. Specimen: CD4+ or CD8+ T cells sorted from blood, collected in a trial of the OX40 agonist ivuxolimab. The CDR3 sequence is CASSQPLFRDTEAFF. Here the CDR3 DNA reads TGCGCCAGCAGCCAGCCCCTTTTCCGGGACACTGAAGCTTTCTTT.